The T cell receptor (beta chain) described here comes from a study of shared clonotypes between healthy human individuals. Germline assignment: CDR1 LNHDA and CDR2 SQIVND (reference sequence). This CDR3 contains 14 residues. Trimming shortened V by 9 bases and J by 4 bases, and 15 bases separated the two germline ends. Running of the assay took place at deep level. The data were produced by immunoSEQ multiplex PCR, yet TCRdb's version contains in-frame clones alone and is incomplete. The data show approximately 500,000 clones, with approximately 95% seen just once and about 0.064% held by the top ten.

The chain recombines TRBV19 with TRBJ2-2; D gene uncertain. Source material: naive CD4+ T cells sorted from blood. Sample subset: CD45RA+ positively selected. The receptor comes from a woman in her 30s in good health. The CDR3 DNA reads TGTGCCAGGCGATCTCAGGTTATCACCGGGGAGCTGTTTTTT. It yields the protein CARRSQVITGELFF. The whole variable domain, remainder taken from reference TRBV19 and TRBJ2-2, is DGGITQSPKYLFRKEGQNVTLSCEQNLNHDAMYWYRQDPGQGLRLIYYSQIVNDFQKGDIAEGYSVSREKKESFPLTVTSAQKNPTAFYLCARRSQVITGELFFGEGSRLTVL.